Presented here are 20 T cell receptor beta chains from one specimen sequenced in a study of T cells in Graves' hyperthyroidism and ophthalmopathy. Amplified regions were TCR beta CDR3 sequences from RNA transcripts. The HTBI primer set served for first-round RT-PCR of the TCR CDR3. From the multiplex PCR reads, TCRdb called clonotypes with MiXCR, one entry per CDR3 protein. The sample holds about 210,000 distinct CDR3 sequences; 17% are singletons and the top ten take roughly 53%. Input material: blood. The receptor set was obtained from a man between 45 and 60 years old with Graves' hyperthyroidism.

This clonotype was detected ten times or more. The chain joins TRBV7-2 to TRBJ2-5, with D perhaps matching TRBD1 (6 bases). The CDR3 runs to 15 residues. V gave up 5 bases and J gave up 5 bases, with 18 bases separating them. Germline lookup yields CDR1 SGHTA and CDR2 FQGNSA. The DNA of the CDR3 is TGTGCCAGCAGCATCCGACAGGCACCGTGGGAGACCCAGTACTTC. The encoded protein is CASSIRQAPWETQYF.

In this sample, this clonotype turned up many times. This sequence joins TRBV12-5 and TRBJ1-1; D uncertain. There are 12 residues in the CDR3. Germline V gene sequence: CDR1 LGHNT, CDR2 FRNRAP. V lost 5 bases and J lost 4, with 8 bases in between. The CDR3 coding sequence is TGTGCTAGTGGTCCCCCTGGCACTGAAGCTTTCTTT. Its translation: CASGPPGTEAFF.

This clonotype was counted at least ten times. The chain carries TRBV2 and TRBJ2-5; TRBD1 agrees at 12 bases. Trimming cost V 6 bases and J 5 bases; bases outside gene matches: 13. The CDR3 is made up of 17 amino acids. Germline CDR1 is SNHLY and CDR2 is FYNNEI. In nucleotides, the CDR3 is TGTGCCAGCAGCCCCGGGACAGGGGGCGCAGTTGGGGAGACCCAGTACTTC. This encodes CASSPGTGGAVGETQYF.

This clonotype was found a few times. This sequence joins TRBV5-5 and TRBJ2-1, with D possibly being TRBD2 (6 bases). This CDR3 contains 15 residues. V dropped 2 bases and J dropped 1 base, with 10 bases sitting between them. Germline CDR1 SGHKS, CDR2 YYEKEE (reference sequence). The CDR3 bases are TGTGCCAGCAGCTTCCTGGAGGGGTCCTACAATGAGCAGTTCTTC. Amino acid sequence: CASSFLEGSYNEQFF.

The sample holds a few counts of this clonotype. The chain recombines TRBV12-3 or TRBV12-4 with TRBJ2-7; TRBD1 is a possible D gene (5 bases). The CDR3 contains 17 residues. With 9 bases removed from V and 3 bases from J, the gap between germline ends came to 27 bases. The chain's CDR3 is CARGVNRQHQNNYEQYF. The CDR3 nucleotides are TGTGCCAGAGGCGTTAATCGACAGCATCAAAATAACTACGAGCAGTACTTC.

This chain uses TRBV4-2 with TRBJ1-2; 8 bases are a match to TRBD1. J lost 8 bases, V lost 5 bases, and 16 bases had no gene match. The length of the CDR3 is 16 residues. CDR1 and CDR2 from the germline V gene are LGHNA and YNFKEQ. The CDR3: CASSRTRGRGSEGYTF. CDR3 bases: TGTGCCAGCAGCAGAACCAGGGGGCGCGGGTCTGAAGGCTACACCTTC.

This clonotype was detected ten times or more. The chain combines TRBV2 with TRBJ2-7; 8 bases map to TRBD1. V gave up 10 bases and J gave up 3 bases; unmatched junction bases: 11. Germline V gene sequence: CDR1 SNHLY, CDR2 FYNNEI. CDR3 length: 14 amino acids. As DNA, the CDR3 is TGTGCCACCAAATCGGACAGGGTAGGCTACGAGCAGTACTTC. Translated: CATKSDRVGYEQYF.

Ten or more counts support this clonotype. The chain recombines TRBV18 with TRBJ2-7; D call uncertain. CDR1 and CDR2 (germline): KGHSH, LQKENI. The V end was cut by 5 bases, the J end by 5 bases, with 13 bases between. This CDR3 contains 13 residues. This CDR3 reads CASSLTGYNEQYF. CDR3 DNA sequence: TGTGCCAGCTCATTGACTGGGTATAACGAGCAGTACTTC.

V is TRBV10-3 and J is TRBJ2-3; no firm D call. Trimming stripped 8 bases from V and 0 bases from J, with 12 bases between. Germline CDR1 is ENHRY and CDR2 is SYGVKD. This CDR3 has 14 amino acids. CDR3 nucleotides: TGTGCCATCTTGGACGCCTCTAGCACAGATACGCAGTATTTT. It codes for CAILDASSTDTQYF.

The rearrangement uses TRBV7-8 and TRBJ2-3, with a tentative D call TRBD2 (6 bases). This CDR3 has 14 residues. V was pared by 4 bases and J by 9 bases, with 17 bases between. CDR1 is SGHVS and CDR2 is FQNEAQ in the germline V gene. DNA of the CDR3: TGTGCCAGCAGCTCTACCCTCGGGCGGGACACGCAGTATTTT. Translated, it gives CASSSTLGRDTQYF. Full variable domain (missing parts from reference TRBV7-8 and TRBJ2-3): GAGVSQSPRYKVAKRGQDVALRCDPISGHVSLFWYQQALGQGPEFLTYFQNEAQLDKSGLPSDRFFAERPEGSVSTLKIQRTQQEDSAVYLCASSSTLGRDTQYFGPGTRLTVL.

This clonotype was detected ten times or more. The chain combines TRBV12-3 or TRBV12-4 with TRBJ1-2; D not resolved. The CDR3 runs 12 residues. V dropped 3 bases and J dropped 6 bases, with 8 bases sitting between them. CDR3 sequence (DNA): TGTGCCAGCAGTTTGGACGGAGATGGCTACACCTTC. Encoded protein: CASSLDGDGYTF.

For this clonotype: The junction shows a germline mismatch at one end, possibly a read error. The gene calls are TRBV5-1 and TRBJ2-5; D may be TRBD1 (6 bases). CDR1 SGHRS and CDR2 YFSETQ come from the germline V gene. The CDR3 spans 14 residues. CDR3 in amino acids: CASSFGDTQKTQYF. The CDR3 DNA reads as TGCGCCAGCAGCTTTGGGGACACCCAAAAGACCCAGTACTTC.

This clonotype was counted between two and nine times. A much larger clone sits a single nucleotide away, making a read error possible. A read error is likely, as this CDR3 ends without the conserved phenylalanine or tryptophan. The V gene is TRBV6-1, the J gene TRBJ2-7; D might be TRBD2 (6 bases). CDR1 is MNHNS and CDR2 is SASEGT in the germline V gene. The V end lost 2 bases, the J end lost 0 bases, and 23 bases lay between the germline ends. The CDR3 contains 19 residues. The CDR3 sequence is CASSEPHGDRDWSSYEQYL. The CDR3 nucleotides are TGTGCCAGCAGTGAACCTCACGGAGACCGGGACTGGAGCTCCTACGAGCAGTACCTC.

Ten or more counts support this clonotype. This sequence joins TRBV11-1 and TRBJ1-1; D may be TRBD1 (5 bases). From germline, CDR1 is SGHAT and CDR2 FQDESV (reference sequence). The CDR3 runs to 11 residues. V lost 3 bases, J lost 6 bases, and 5 bases lay in between. The CDR3: CASSLGPEAFF. For the CDR3, the DNA is TGTGCCAGCAGCTTGGGACCTGAAGCTTTCTTT.

In its sample, this clonotype was seen many times. The chain couples TRBV20-1 to TRBJ2-3; 10 nucleotides line up with TRBD2. J lost 4 bases, V lost 6 bases, and 10 bases had no gene match. This CDR3 has 15 residues. In germline, CDR1 is DFQATT, CDR2 SNEGSKA (reference sequence). CDR3 sequence (DNA): TGCAGTGCCACACCTAGCGGGAGACATTCAGATACGCAGTATTTT. This sequence encodes CSATPSGRHSDTQYF.

This clonotype was seen repeatedly, ten times or more. The gene calls are TRBV27 and TRBJ2-3; 14 bases map to TRBD2. The CDR3 covers 15 residues. The germline CDR1 and CDR2 sequences are MNHEY and SMNVEV (reference sequence). With V trimmed by 3 bases and J by 6 bases, 2 bases remained unmatched. CDR3 coding DNA: TGTGCCAGCAGTTTGGGGACTAGCGGGAGTGATACGCAGTATTTT. The encoded protein is CASSLGTSGSDTQYF.

This clonotype was observed at least ten times. The junction departs from the called germline gene at one end, perhaps through a read error. The gene calls are TRBV6-1 and TRBJ2-7; either TRBD1 or TRBD2 may fit D (5 bases each). The CDR3 length is 14 residues. Germline V gives CDR1 MNHNS, CDR2 SASEGT. DNA of the CDR3: TGTGCCACCAGTCTTGGGGGAGTTCTTTACGAGCAGTACTTC. The encoded protein is CATSLGGVLYEQYF.

The V call is TRBV2, the J call TRBJ1-2; TRBD1 agrees at 9 bases. V gave up 1 base and J gave up 6 bases; unmatched junction bases: 6. There are 15 residues in the CDR3. The germline gives CDR1 SNHLY, CDR2 FYNNEI. The CDR3 is CASSEEQGAVDGYTF. In DNA, the CDR3 is TGTGCCAGCAGTGAAGAACAGGGGGCAGTCGATGGCTACACCTTC.

This clonotype appeared many times. The chain employs TRBV6-1 and TRBJ2-1; D perhaps matches TRBD1 (5 bases). The germline V gene encodes CDR1 MNHNS and CDR2 SASEGT. The V gene lost 0 bases and the J gene lost 8 bases, with 11 bases spanning the gap. CDR3 length equals 14 residues. The CDR3 region is CASSEALQGDEQFF. The CDR3 DNA reads TGTGCCAGCAGTGAAGCGCTTCAGGGCGATGAGCAGTTCTTC.

The rearrangement links TRBV2 to TRBJ1-5; 8 bases fit TRBD1. Trimming at V came to 8 bases and at J to 7 bases, leaving 7 bases not matched to a gene. The germline CDR1 and CDR2 sequences are SNHLY and FYNNEI. There are 13 residues in the CDR3. CDR3 in amino acids: CASSGGLGQPQHF. CDR3 DNA: TGTGCCAGCTCAGGGGGCCTAGGGCAGCCCCAGCATTTT.